Below, 25 T cell receptor beta chains from the same sample are listed, as sequenced in a study of T cells in Graves' hyperthyroidism and ophthalmopathy. Amplified regions were TCR beta CDR3 sequences from RNA transcripts. RT-PCR in the first round (using the HTBI primer set) targeted the TCR CDR3. TCRdb redid the calling of the multiplex PCR reads with MiXCR, one entry per CDR3 protein. The data contain roughly 110,000 distinct CDR3 sequences, roughly 15% of them singletons. The specimen was blood. The receptor source for this set is a woman in her fifties or sixties with Graves' hyperthyroidism.

The table lists this clonotype with many counts. This chain connects TRBV6-1 to TRBJ1-5; D remains unclear. The germline V gene has CDR1 MNHNS and CDR2 SASEGT. V was trimmed by 5 bases and J by 7 bases, leaving 15 bases between them. This CDR3 spans 14 amino acids. The CDR3 coding sequence is TGTGCCAGCAGTTCCCAGACGGGGTTGCAGCCCCAGCATTTT. Protein: CASSSQTGLQPQHF.

The gene calls are TRBV2 and TRBJ2-5; 10 bases line up with TRBD1. V lost 5 bases, J lost 4 bases, and 4 bases stayed unmatched. Germline V CDR1 and CDR2: SNHLY, FYNNEI. This CDR3 has 14 amino acids. CDR3 amino acids: CASSRDRGGETQYF. Written as DNA, the CDR3 is TGTGCCAGCAGTCGGGACAGGGGAGGAGAGACCCAGTACTTC. Full variable domain (missing parts from reference TRBV2 and TRBJ2-5): EPEVTQTPSHQVTQMGQEVILRCVPISNHLYFYWYRQILGQKVEFLVSFYNNEISEKSEIFDDQFSVERPDGSNFTLKIRSTKLEDSAMYFCASSRDRGGETQYFGPGTRLLVL.

This clonotype was detected only a few times. The CDR3 DNA reads as TGTGCCAGTAGTTCCGGGACAGCAGGGACCGGGGAGCTGTTTTTT. Translation: CASSSGTAGTGELFF. The chain employs TRBV19 and TRBJ2-2; 7 positions match TRBD1. Germline CDR1 and CDR2: LNHDA and SQIVND (reference sequence). The trim removed 5 bases at V and 5 bases at J, leaving 8 bases unmatched. The CDR3 extends over 15 amino acids.

The sample holds many counts of this clonotype. J is TRBJ1-4 and V is TRBV18; 8 bases are a match to TRBD1. V dropped 0 bases and J dropped 10; count of bases not matched to a gene: 7. Germline CDR1 and CDR2: KGHSH and LQKENI. The CDR3 is 15 residues long. The CDR3 region has the DNA TGTGCCAGCTCACCACCGAACGGACAGGGAGGAAAACTGTTTTTT. It translates to CASSPPNGQGGKLFF.

This clonotype came up many times. The chain recombines TRBV18 with TRBJ1-1; D uncertain. The germline CDR1 and CDR2 sequences are KGHSH and LQKENI. The CDR3 is 15 residues long. The V end lost 2 bases, the J end lost 1 base, and 11 bases lay between the germline ends. The CDR3 loop reads CASSPSPVSNTEAFF. The CDR3, as DNA: TGTGCCAGCTCACCAAGTCCCGTTTCGAACACTGAAGCTTTCTTT. Full variable domain (outside the CDR3, taken from reference TRBV18 and TRBJ1-1): NAGVMQNPRHLVRRRGQEARLRCSPMKGHSHVYWYRQLPEEGLKFMVYLQKENIIDESGMPKERFSAEFPKEGPSILRIQQVVRGDSAAYFCASSPSPVSNTEAFFGQGTRLTVV.

This clonotype turned up a few times. The rearrangement joins TRBV7-8 to TRBJ2-3; 12 nucleotides align to TRBD2. Trimming at V came to 5 bases and at J to 0 bases, leaving 6 bases not matched to a gene. Germline loops: CDR1 SGHVS, CDR2 FQNEAQ. This CDR3 is 17 amino acids long. This chain's CDR3 is CASSRRTSGASTDTQYF. The CDR3 nucleotides read TGTGCCAGCAGCCGTAGGACTAGCGGGGCTAGCACAGATACGCAGTATTTT.

The V gene is TRBV19, the J gene TRBJ2-2, with 12 bases that match TRBD2. The CDR3 contains 18 residues. Per the germline V gene, CDR1 is LNHDA and CDR2 is SQIVND (reference sequence). V was clipped by 7 bases and J by 3 bases; unmatched bases: 12. Written as DNA, the CDR3 is TGTGCCAGTACCCAGAGGGCTAGCGGGAGGGCCGACACCGGGGAGCTGTTTTTT. Protein: CASTQRASGRADTGELFF.

This clonotype was recorded at least ten times. The chain uses TRBV6-1 and TRBJ1-1; possibly TRBD1 for D (5 bases). This CDR3 is built from 13 residues. The V gene lost 6 bases and the J gene lost 5 bases, with 13 bases spanning the gap. The germline gives CDR1 MNHNS, CDR2 SASEGT. This CDR3 reads CASRSPGGTEAFF. Written as DNA, the CDR3 is TGTGCCAGCAGGTCCCCTGGGGGGACTGAAGCTTTCTTT.

This clonotype was counted at least ten times. The chain couples TRBV4-1 to TRBJ1-1, with D hard to call. The germline V and J ends were trimmed by 2 bases and 0 bases, with 10 bases remaining between them. The V gene's germline CDR1 is MGHRA and CDR2 YSYEKL. The CDR3 length is 15 residues. The CDR3 DNA reads as TGCGCCAGCAGCCAATCCCTTTCTATGAACACTGAAGCTTTCTTT. It translates to CASSQSLSMNTEAFF.

This clonotype was recorded many times. The chain links TRBV9 to TRBJ2-2, with 9 bases lining up with TRBD2. The V and J ends lost 4 bases and 7 bases, in that order; junction bases with no gene match: 8. Germline CDR1 is SGDLS and CDR2 is YYNGEE. The CDR3 has 15 amino acids. CDR3 residues: CASSLAGGWDGELFF. The CDR3 DNA follows: TGTGCCAGCAGCCTGGCGGGAGGGTGGGACGGGGAGCTGTTTTTT.

This clonotype was counted ten times or more. This chain joins TRBV5-1 and TRBJ2-2; D call uncertain. The CDR3 is 15 residues long. Looked up from germline, CDR1 is SGHRS and CDR2 is YFSETQ. Deletions cut 0 bases from V and 4 bases from J, with 10 bases between. The CDR3 DNA sequence: TGCGCCAGCAGCTTGGGGGGTCAGATCACCGGGGAGCTGTTTTTT. It specifies CASSLGGQITGELFF.

Points on this clonotype: One end of the junction does not line up with germline, which may come from a read error. V usage is TRBV5-1 and J usage is TRBJ2-1, with 10 bases fitting TRBD2. Germline lookup yields CDR1 SGHRS and CDR2 YFSETQ. This CDR3 has 15 residues. The CDR3 DNA is TGCGCCTGCAGCTTGGGTAGCGGGAGGTTCAGGGAGCAGTTCTTC. It translates to CACSLGSGRFREQFF.

The sample holds many counts of this clonotype. The rearrangement joins TRBV9 to TRBJ1-2; the D is unclear. The V end lost 0 bases, the J end lost 4 bases, and 10 bases lay between the germline ends. The CDR3 covers 14 residues. Per germline, CDR1 SGDLS and CDR2 YYNGEE. CDR3 sequence reads: CASSVGLATYGYTF. CDR3 in DNA: TGTGCCAGCAGCGTAGGATTGGCGACCTATGGCTACACCTTC.

This clonotype was counted at least ten times. The genes are TRBV5-1 and TRBJ1-1; D may be TRBD1 (6 bases). CDR3 length equals 17 residues. V lost 0 bases, J lost 3 bases, and 18 bases lay in between. CDR1 and CDR2 (germline): SGHRS, YFSETQ. The DNA of the CDR3 is TGCGCCAGCAGCTTGGCCACCTTGTGGGAGGGGGACACTGAAGCTTTCTTT. Amino acid sequence: CASSLATLWEGDTEAFF. Together with reference TRBV5-1 and TRBJ1-1, the CDR3 gives the full variable domain: KAGVTQTPRYLIKTRGQQVTLSCSPISGHRSVSWYQQTPGQGLQFLFEYFSETQRNKGNFPGRFSGRQFSNSRSEMNVSTLELGDSALYLCASSLATLWEGDTEAFFGQGTRLTVV.

The chain employs TRBV20-1 and TRBJ2-1, with D perhaps TRBD2 (6 bases). Trimming pared 3 bases from V and 12 bases from J, leaving 15 bases between. Germline V gene lookup returns CDR1 DFQATT and CDR2 SNEGSKA (reference sequence). CDR3 length: 12 amino acids. CDR3 bases: TGCAGTGCTAGTAGTTCCGGGGGAGGGCAGTTCTTC. It translates to CSASSSGGGQFF.

This sequence joins TRBV2 and TRBJ2-1; 9 bases align to TRBD1. Germline CDR1 reads SNHLY; CDR2 reads FYNNEI. J gave up 9 bases and V 4 bases, and 1 base lay outside the gene matches. The CDR3 is made up of 12 amino acids. This CDR3 is CASSADRGEQFF. In DNA form, the CDR3 reads TGTGCCAGCAGTGCGGACAGGGGTGAGCAGTTCTTC.

The gene calls are TRBV7-9 and TRBJ1-1, with no clear D. The V gene's germline CDR1 is SEHNR and CDR2 FQNEAQ (reference sequence). V lost 2 bases and J lost 10, with 14 bases in between. There are 13 residues in the CDR3. The CDR3 loop is CASSLNSQGRAFF. The DNA for the CDR3 is TGTGCCAGCAGCTTAAACAGCCAAGGTCGAGCTTTCTTT.

The rearrangement links TRBV25-1 to TRBJ2-1; D remains ambiguous. V lost 4 bases and J lost 1, with 29 bases in between. This CDR3 region has 21 residues. Germline V gene data show CDR1 as MGHDK and CDR2 as SYGVNS. In DNA form, the CDR3 reads TGTGCCAGCAGTGCCACCTTCAGCAAACATGGGGTAGCAGCGTCCTACAATGAGCAGTTCTTC. It translates to CASSATFSKHGVAASYNEQFF. Filled out from reference TRBV25-1 and TRBJ2-1, the complete variable domain reads EADIYQTPRYLVIGTGKKITLECSQTMGHDKMYWYQQDPGMELHLIHYSYGVNSTEKGDLSSESTVSRIRTEHFPLTLESARPSHTSQYLCASSATFSKHGVAASYNEQFFGPGTRLTVL.

This clonotype has at least ten counts. This chain links TRBV2 with TRBJ2-7; 9 nucleotides agree with TRBD1. V lost 5 bases and J lost 2; bases outside the gene matches: 7. CDR3 size: 15 residues. CDR1 and CDR2 (germline): SNHLY, FYNNEI. The DNA of the CDR3 is TGTGCCAGCAGTCCCGACAGGGGGGGCACCTACGAGCAGTACTTC. Translation gives CASSPDRGGTYEQYF.

The table lists this clonotype with many counts. The chain links TRBV28 to TRBJ1-1; no firm D call. The V end lost 5 bases, the J end lost 7 bases, and 8 bases lay between the germline ends. CDR3 size: 11 residues. CDR1 MDHEN and CDR2 SYDVKM come from the germline V gene. The CDR3 loop reads CASSHRSEAFF. CDR3 nucleotides: TGTGCCAGCAGTCATAGAAGTGAAGCTTTCTTT.

To note about this clonotype: A much larger clone is a single base away; this may be a read error. The rearrangement links TRBV27 to TRBJ2-7; D remains unclear. Germline V lookup: CDR1 MNHEY, CDR2 SMNVEV (reference sequence). The CDR3 consists of 13 residues. Here the CDR3 reads CASSLGKYYEQLF. The CDR3 DNA reads as TGTGCCAGCAGTTTAGGCAAGTACTACGAGCAGTTATTC.

The DNA for the CDR3 is TGTGCCAGCACGGGCAGGGTGAACACTGAAGCTTTCTTT. It specifies CASTGRVNTEAFF. The rearrangement uses TRBV2 and TRBJ1-1; D is possibly TRBD1 (5 bases). V lost 7 bases and J lost 0, with 9 bases in between. This CDR3 comprises 13 residues. Germline V gene data show CDR1 as SNHLY and CDR2 as FYNNEI. Combining the CDR3 with reference TRBV2 and TRBJ1-1 gives the whole variable domain EPEVTQTPSHQVTQMGQEVILRCVPISNHLYFYWYRQILGQKVEFLVSFYNNEISEKSEIFDDQFSVERPDGSNFTLKIRSTKLEDSAMYFCASTGRVNTEAFFGQGTRLTVV.

This clonotype was counted ten times or more. This sequence joins TRBV2 and TRBJ2-7; TRBD2 matches 8 bases. Germline CDR1 reads SNHLY; CDR2 reads FYNNEI. The CDR3 has 17 amino acids. After removal of 7 bases from V and 0 bases from J, the junction contained 14 bases not matched to a gene. The CDR3: CASTIGGSGIASYEQYF. The CDR3 DNA is TGTGCCAGCACCATAGGCGGTAGCGGGATCGCCTCCTACGAGCAGTACTTC.

This clonotype has at least ten counts. This chain's CDR3 is CASSPTGGTYGYTF. Here the CDR3 DNA reads TGTGCCAGCAGTCCTACTGGAGGTACCTATGGCTACACCTTC. The chain carries TRBV3-1 and TRBJ1-2; D gene unclear. The CDR3 runs 14 residues. The germline V and J ends were trimmed by 6 bases and 4 bases, with 15 bases remaining between them. Germline V gives CDR1 LGHDT, CDR2 YNNKEL (reference sequence). Based on the CDR3 plus reference TRBV3-1 and TRBJ1-2, the full variable domain is DTAVSQTPKYLVTQMGNDKSIKCEQNLGHDTMYWYKQDSKKFLKIMFSYNNKELIINETVPNRFSPKSPDKAHLNLHINSLELGDSAVYFCASSPTGGTYGYTFGSGTRLTVV.

This clonotype has only one observation. An end of the junction differs from the germline gene, which may be a read error. The rearrangement joins TRBV13 to TRBJ1-2, with 9 bases aligning to TRBD1. This CDR3 region has 15 residues. Germline values: CDR1 PRHDT, CDR2 FYEKMQ (reference sequence). The CDR3 spells CASSLGTGNADGYTF. CDR3 nucleotide sequence: TGCGCCAGCAGCCTGGGGACAGGGAATGCGGATGGCTACACCTTC.